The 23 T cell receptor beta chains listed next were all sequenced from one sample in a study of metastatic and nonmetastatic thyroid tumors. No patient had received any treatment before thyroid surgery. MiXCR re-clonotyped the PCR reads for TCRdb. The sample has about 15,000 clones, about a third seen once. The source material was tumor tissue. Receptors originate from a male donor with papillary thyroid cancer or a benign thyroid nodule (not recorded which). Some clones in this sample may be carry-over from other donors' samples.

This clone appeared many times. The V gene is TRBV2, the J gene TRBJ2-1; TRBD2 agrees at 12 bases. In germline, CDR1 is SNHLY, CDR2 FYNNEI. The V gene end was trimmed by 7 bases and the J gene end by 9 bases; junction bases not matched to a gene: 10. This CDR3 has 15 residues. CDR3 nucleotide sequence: TGTGCCAGCAAGAGGACTAGCGGGACTCGGGGTGAGCAGTTCTTC. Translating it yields CASKRTSGTRGEQFF.

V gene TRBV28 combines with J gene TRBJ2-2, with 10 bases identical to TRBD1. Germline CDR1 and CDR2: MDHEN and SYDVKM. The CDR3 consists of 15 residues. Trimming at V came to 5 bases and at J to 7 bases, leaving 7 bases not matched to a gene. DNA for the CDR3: TGTGCCAGCAGTCACATGGACAGGGGGGTCGGGGAGCTGTTTTTT. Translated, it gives CASSHMDRGVGELFF.

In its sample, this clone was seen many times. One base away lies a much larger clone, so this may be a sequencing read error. The CDR3 spells CASSEWGHEETQYF. CDR3 nucleotide sequence: TGTGCCAGCAGTGAGTGGGGCCATGAGGAGACCCAGTACTTC. The V and J genes are TRBV6-1 and TRBJ2-5; D possibly corresponds to TRBD1 (5 bases). CDR3 length: 14 residues. The ends were cut back, 3 bases at V and 5 bases at J, with 13 bases in the middle. Germline values: CDR1 MNHNS, CDR2 SASEGT.

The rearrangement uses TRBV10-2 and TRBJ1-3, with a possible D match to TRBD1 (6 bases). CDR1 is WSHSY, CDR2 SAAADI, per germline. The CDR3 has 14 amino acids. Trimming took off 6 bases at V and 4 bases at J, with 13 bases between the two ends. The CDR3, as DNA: TGCGCCAGCAGCCCTTTTACAGGGGGAAACACCATATATTTT. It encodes CASSPFTGGNTIYF.

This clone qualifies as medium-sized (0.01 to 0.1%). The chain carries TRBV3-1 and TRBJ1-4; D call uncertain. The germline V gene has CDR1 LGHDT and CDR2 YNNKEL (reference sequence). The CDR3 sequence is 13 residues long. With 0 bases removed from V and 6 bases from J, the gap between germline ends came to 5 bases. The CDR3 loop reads CASSQEAYEKLFF. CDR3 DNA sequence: TGTGCCAGCAGCCAAGAGGCATATGAAAAACTGTTTTTT.

CDR3 in amino acids: CASSTRSIDYEQYF. The CDR3 region has the DNA TGTGCCAGCAGCACTCGGTCTATTGACTACGAGCAGTACTTC. The chain recombines TRBV9 with TRBJ2-7; D is undetermined. The germline gives CDR1 SGDLS, CDR2 YYNGEE. This CDR3 is 14 amino acids long. V was shortened by 4 bases and J by 3 bases, with 14 bases between the two germline ends.

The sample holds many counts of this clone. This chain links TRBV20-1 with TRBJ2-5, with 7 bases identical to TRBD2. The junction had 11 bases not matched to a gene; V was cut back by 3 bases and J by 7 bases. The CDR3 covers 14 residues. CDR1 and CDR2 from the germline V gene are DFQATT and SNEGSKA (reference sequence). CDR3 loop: CSASPLAVMVTQYF. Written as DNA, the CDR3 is TGCAGTGCTAGCCCCCTAGCGGTTATGGTGACCCAGTACTTC.

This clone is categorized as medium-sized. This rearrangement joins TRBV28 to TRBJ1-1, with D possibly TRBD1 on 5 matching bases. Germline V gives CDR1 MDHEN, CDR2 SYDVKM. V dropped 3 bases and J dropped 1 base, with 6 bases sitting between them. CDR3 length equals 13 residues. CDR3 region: CASSFGGNTEAFF. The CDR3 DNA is TGTGCCAGCAGTTTTGGGGGGAACACTGAAGCTTTCTTT. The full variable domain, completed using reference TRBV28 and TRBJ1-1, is DVKVTQSSRYLVKRTGEKVFLECVQDMDHENMFWYRQDPGLGLRLIYFSYDVKMKEKGDIPEGYSVSREKKERFSLILESASTNQTSMYLCASSFGGNTEAFFGQGTRLTVV.

CDR3 coding DNA: TGCAGTGCTAGTATCGTGGGGACTGAAGCTTTCTTT. Encoded protein: CSASIVGTEAFF. This chain links TRBV20-1 with TRBJ1-1, with unresolved D. Trimming stripped 3 bases from V and 5 bases from J, with 10 bases between. CDR3 size: 12 residues. From germline, CDR1 is DFQATT and CDR2 SNEGSKA (reference sequence).

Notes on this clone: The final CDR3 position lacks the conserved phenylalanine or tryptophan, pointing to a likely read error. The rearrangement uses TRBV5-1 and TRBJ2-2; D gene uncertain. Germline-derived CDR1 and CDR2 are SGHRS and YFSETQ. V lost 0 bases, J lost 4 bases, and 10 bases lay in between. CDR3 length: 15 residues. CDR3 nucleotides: TGCGCCAGCAGCTTGGCCTTGAGGTCCACCGGGGAGCTGTTTTCT. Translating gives CASSLALRSTGELFS.

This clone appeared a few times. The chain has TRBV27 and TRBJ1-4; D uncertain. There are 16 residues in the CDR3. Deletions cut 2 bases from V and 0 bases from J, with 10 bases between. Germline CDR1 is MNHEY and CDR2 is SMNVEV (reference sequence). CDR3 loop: CASSLDTTATNEKLFF. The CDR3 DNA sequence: TGTGCCAGCAGTTTAGACACAACTGCAACTAATGAAAAACTGTTTTTT.

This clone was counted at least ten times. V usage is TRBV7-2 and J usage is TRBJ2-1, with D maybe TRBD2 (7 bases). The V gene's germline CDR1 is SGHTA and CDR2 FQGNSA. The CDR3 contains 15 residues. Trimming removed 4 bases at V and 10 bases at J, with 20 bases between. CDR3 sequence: CASSSLGGAYREQFF. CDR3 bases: TGTGCCAGCAGCTCCCTAGGGGGGGCTTATAGGGAGCAGTTCTTC.

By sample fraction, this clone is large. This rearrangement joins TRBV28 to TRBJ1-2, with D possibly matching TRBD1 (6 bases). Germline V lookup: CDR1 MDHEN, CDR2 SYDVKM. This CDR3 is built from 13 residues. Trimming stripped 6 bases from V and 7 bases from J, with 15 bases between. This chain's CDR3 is CASSVTGISGYTF. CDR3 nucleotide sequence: TGTGCCAGCAGCGTTACAGGGATCTCTGGCTACACCTTC.

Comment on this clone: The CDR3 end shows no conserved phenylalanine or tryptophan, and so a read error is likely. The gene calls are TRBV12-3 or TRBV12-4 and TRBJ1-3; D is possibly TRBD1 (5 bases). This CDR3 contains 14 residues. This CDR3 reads CSSSRPGYGNTIYC. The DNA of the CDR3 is TGTTCCAGCAGCCGACCAGGGTACGGAAACACCATATATTGT.

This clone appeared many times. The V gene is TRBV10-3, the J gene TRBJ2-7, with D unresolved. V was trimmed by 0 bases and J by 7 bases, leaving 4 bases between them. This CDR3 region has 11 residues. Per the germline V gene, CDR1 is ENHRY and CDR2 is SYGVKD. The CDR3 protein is CAISESAEQYF. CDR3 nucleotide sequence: TGTGCCATCAGTGAGTCCGCAGAGCAGTACTTC.

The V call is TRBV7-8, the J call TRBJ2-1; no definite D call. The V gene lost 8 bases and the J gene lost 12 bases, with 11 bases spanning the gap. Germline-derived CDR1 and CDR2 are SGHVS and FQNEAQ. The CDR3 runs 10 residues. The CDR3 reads CASGQLLQFF. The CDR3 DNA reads TGTGCCAGCGGGCAGCTGCTGCAGTTCTTC.

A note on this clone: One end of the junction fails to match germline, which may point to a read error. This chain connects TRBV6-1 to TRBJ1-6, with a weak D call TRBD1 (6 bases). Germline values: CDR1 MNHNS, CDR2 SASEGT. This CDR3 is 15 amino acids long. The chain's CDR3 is CASTTPGHGDSPLQF. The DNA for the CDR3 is TGTGCCAGCACTACCCCGGGACATGGTGATTCACCCCTCCAGTTT.

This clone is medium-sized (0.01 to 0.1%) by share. The CDR3: CASSPGPGGAFF. The CDR3 nucleotides read TGTGCCAGCAGCCCCGGACCGGGCGGTGCTTTCTTT. The V gene is TRBV7-9, the J gene TRBJ1-1, with D hard to call. Trimming left V 5 bases short and J 11 bases short, with 15 bases between. This CDR3 is 12 amino acids long. Germline CDR1 reads SEHNR; CDR2 reads FQNEAQ (reference sequence).

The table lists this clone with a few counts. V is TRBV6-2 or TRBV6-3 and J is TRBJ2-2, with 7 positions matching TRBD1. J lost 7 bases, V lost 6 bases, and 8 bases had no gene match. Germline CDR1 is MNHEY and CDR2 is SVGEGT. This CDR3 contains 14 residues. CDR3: CASSPGQDHGELFF. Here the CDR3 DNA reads TGTGCCAGCAGCCCTGGACAGGATCACGGGGAGCTGTTTTTT.

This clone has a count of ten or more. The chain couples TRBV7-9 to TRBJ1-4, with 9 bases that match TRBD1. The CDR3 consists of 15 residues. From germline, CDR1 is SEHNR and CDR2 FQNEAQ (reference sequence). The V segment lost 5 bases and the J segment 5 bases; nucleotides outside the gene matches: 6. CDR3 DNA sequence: TGTGCCAGCAGCCTAGACAGGGGGTCGAATGAAAAACTGTTTTTT. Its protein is CASSLDRGSNEKLFF.

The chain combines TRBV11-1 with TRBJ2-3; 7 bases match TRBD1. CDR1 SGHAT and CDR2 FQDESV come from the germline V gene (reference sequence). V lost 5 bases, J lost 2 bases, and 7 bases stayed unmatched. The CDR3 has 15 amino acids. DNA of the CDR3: TGTGCCAGCAGCCCGACAGGGTTTGTCACAGATACGCAGTATTTT. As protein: CASSPTGFVTDTQYF.

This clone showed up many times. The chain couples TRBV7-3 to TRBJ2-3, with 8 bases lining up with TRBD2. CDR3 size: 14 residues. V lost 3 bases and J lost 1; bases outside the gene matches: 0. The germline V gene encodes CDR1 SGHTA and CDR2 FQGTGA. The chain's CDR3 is CASSLTSGTDTQYF. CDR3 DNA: TGTGCCAGCAGCTTGACTAGCGGCACAGATACGCAGTATTTT.

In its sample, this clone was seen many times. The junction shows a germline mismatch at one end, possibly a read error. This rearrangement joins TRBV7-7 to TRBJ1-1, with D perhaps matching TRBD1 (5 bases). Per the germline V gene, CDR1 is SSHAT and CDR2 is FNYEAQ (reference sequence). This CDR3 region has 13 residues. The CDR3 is CASSLGQNTEAFF. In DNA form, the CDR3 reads TGTGCTAGCAGCTTAGGACAGAACACTGAAGCTTTCTTT.